This T cell receptor (beta chain) was found in a study of identical twins. Each CDR3 protein gets one entry after TCRdb re-called the 5' RACE reads with MiXCR. The sample carries more than 400,000 distinct CDR3 sequences, roughly 15% recorded once. The CDR3 is 13 residues long. Per the germline V gene, CDR1 is DFQATT and CDR2 is SNEGSKA (reference sequence). V was pared by 6 bases and J by 4 bases, with 5 bases of the junction left unmatched. The same data also went into a second study, on yellow fever vaccine responses in identical twins.

This chain links TRBV20-1 with TRBJ2-5; 10 bases align to TRBD2. The TCR originated in a woman aged 18-29 years in good health. Sequenced: CD4+ T cells sorted from blood. The DNA for the CDR3 is TGCAGTGCCCTAGCGGGAGAGTTAGAGACCCAGTACTTC. It is translated as CSALAGELETQYF.